This TCR beta chain was found in a study of cytomegalovirus exposure and HLA in healthy donors. Findings of the study overall: In a later analysis, a missense DCLRE1C variant was linked to TCR beta V- and J-gene trimming.

The sample holds a few counts of this clone. Its antigen is not known. CDR3 length: 15 amino acids. V shed 6 bases and J 0 bases; nucleotides not matched to a gene: 4. Germline CDR1 and CDR2: SGDLS and YYNGEE. The PCR ran on 60 Vbeta and 13 Jbeta primers. Sequenced by immunoSEQ multiplex PCR; TCRdb stores in-frame clones only, minus some. The sample has 95,000 to 150,000 clones, over 70% seen once; the top ten hold more than 2.5%. The sample consisted of PBMCs. This TCR was recovered from a woman aged 45-65 years in good health and CMV-seronegative. J is TRBJ2-3 and V is TRBV9; 10 nucleotides agree with TRBD2. The CDR3 DNA is TGTGCCAGCACACGAGCGGGAGGGAGCACAGATACGCAGTATTTT. Residues: CASTRAGGSTDTQYF.